A selection of T cell receptor beta chains follows, all from one sample in a study of blood T cells in healthy people across ages. TCRdb re-called the 5' RACE reads with MiXCR, one entry per CDR3 protein. This sample has about a million distinct CDR3 sequences, with 45% to 50% found just once. The sample was blood. The receptors originated from a man aged 30 to 39 in good health. Both conserved end residues are part of each CDR3. A D gene is named only where the DNA matches it firmly. Clone size is given for some rows only: seen once, a few or many times, or a class if the clone is expanded.

TRBV27	few	TRBJ2-7	NA	TGTGCCAGCAGTTTTGGACCGAACTACGAGCAGTACTTC	CASSFGPNYEQYF
TRBV2	NA	TRBJ2-7	NA	TGTGCCAGCGCTTTGAGCCGGGGCTACGAGCAGTACTTC	CASALSRGYEQYF
TRBV20-1	few	TRBJ2-1	TRBD1	TGCAGTGCTAGACGGCCAGGGGGCCCTCGGAATGAGCAGTTCTTC	CSARRPGGPRNEQFF
TRBV2	few	TRBJ1-2	TRBD1	TGTGCCAGCAGTGACAGGGGGCGCAGCTATGGCTACACCTTC	CASSDRGRSYGYTF
TRBV15	NA	TRBJ1-4	TRBD1	TGTGCCACCAGCAGAGTGACAGGGGGAAATGAAAAACTGTTTTTT	CATSRVTGGNEKLFF
TRBV7-9	few	TRBJ2-1	NA	TGTGCCAGCAGCCCTGGATTGCTCAATGAGCAGTTCTTC	CASSPGLLNEQFF
TRBV20-1	NA	TRBJ2-1	NA	TGCAGTGCTCTAAGAGGGGGACGGGCTTACAATGAGCAGTTCTTC	CSALRGGRAYNEQFF
TRBV7-2	NA	TRBJ1-2	TRBD1	TGTGCCAGCAGCTTAGTCGGACAGGGGGGTGATGGCTACACCTTC	CASSLVGQGGDGYTF
TRBV7-2	NA	TRBJ2-5	NA	TGTGCCAGCAGCTTCGATGACGGAGGCTACGGGCAGTACTTC	CASSFDDGGYGQYF
TRBV20-1	NA	TRBJ2-7	NA	TGCAGTGCTAGGCGACTAGATAGCTCCTACGAGCAGTACTTC	CSARRLDSSYEQYF
TRBV7-9	many	TRBJ2-7	NA	TGTGCCAGCAGCTTCGCGGGCGAGCAGTACTTC	CASSFAGEQYF
TRBV11-3	NA	TRBJ1-1	NA	TGTGCCAGCAGTCCGTCCCTGGGGGAAGCTTTCTTT	CASSPSLGEAFF
TRBV4-1	NA	TRBJ1-1	TRBD1	TGCGCCAGCAGCCAACTCGGGACAGGGGAGGGGGACGACACTGAAGCTTTCTTT	CASSQLGTGEGDDTEAFF
TRBV3-1	NA	TRBJ1-2	NA	TGTGCCAGCAGCCAAGATCATAGCTTCGCTCGTGGCTACACCTTC	CASSQDHSFARGYTF
TRBV2	NA	TRBJ1-4	NA	TGTGCCAGCACGTTATCGGGGAGTGGAGAAAAACTGTTTTTT	CASTLSGSGEKLFF
TRBV12-3/TRBV12-4	few	TRBJ1-1	NA	TGTGCCAGCAGCTCGCGGCTCAGGGCGAACACTGAAGCTTTCTTT	CASSSRLRANTEAFF
TRBV10-3	few	TRBJ2-2	TRBD1	TGTGCCATCAGTGAGTCGACAGGGTCGAACACCGGGGAGCTGTTTTTT	CAISESTGSNTGELFF
TRBV29-1	NA	TRBJ2-5	TRBD2	TGCAGCGGTGAAGGTCGGCTAGCGGGGACCCAGTACTTC	CSGEGRLAGTQYF
TRBV6-6	NA	TRBJ2-3	TRBD2	TGTCCCAGCAGCCGGGAGGTCGTTACAGATACGCAGTATTTT	CPSSREVVTDTQYF
TRBV5-1	few	TRBJ2-3	NA	TGCGCCAGCAGCTTGGGAGCGGCGGCAGATACGCAGTATTTT	CASSLGAAADTQYF
TRBV3-1	few	TRBJ2-1	NA	TGTGCCAGCAGCCAAGTTCGAACCGGGAATGAGCAGTTCTTC	CASSQVRTGNEQFF
TRBV6-2/TRBV6-3	NA	TRBJ1-1	NA	TGTGCCAGCAGGGCCGACGGGAGAGCTGAAGCTTTCTTT	CASRADGRAEAFF
TRBV27	few	TRBJ2-7	NA	TGTGCCAGCAGAGAGTTGGGGGATATATACGAGCAGTACTTC	CASRELGDIYEQYF
TRBV4-3	few	TRBJ2-6	NA	TGCGCCAGCAGCCAAGATCTGGCAGGCCACTCTGGGGCCAACGTCCTGACTTTC	CASSQDLAGHSGANVLTF
TRBV20-1	few	TRBJ2-6	NA	TGCAGTGCTCCTCCTGCGTCCGGGGCCAACGTCCTGACTTTC	CSAPPASGANVLTF
TRBV6-6	NA	TRBJ1-2	NA	TGTGCCAGCAGTTACTCGTCCGGGGAGTATGGCTACACCTTC	CASSYSSGEYGYTF
TRBV2	NA	TRBJ2-7	NA	TGTGCCAGCAGGCCACCGGGCCGCGTTGGAGAGCAGTACTTC	CASRPPGRVGEQYF
TRBV2	NA	TRBJ2-7	NA	TGTGCCAGCAGTCATGATCTGCAGGTTCTCTCCTACGAGCAGTACTTC	CASSHDLQVLSYEQYF
TRBV5-1	NA	TRBJ1-4	NA	TGCGCCAGCAGCTTGATTGGGGGAGAAGAAAAACTGTTTTTT	CASSLIGGEEKLFF
TRBV5-5	few	TRBJ1-5	NA	TGTGCCAGCAGCACAAGACAGGATGGTCGGCCCCAGCATTTT	CASSTRQDGRPQHF
TRBV7-2	NA	TRBJ1-6	TRBD1	TGTGCCAGCAGCTTAGCGGGACAGACAAATTCACCCCTCCACTTT	CASSLAGQTNSPLHF
TRBV7-3	NA	TRBJ2-5	TRBD1	TGTGCCAGCAGCCCTCGACAGGGTGGTGGCCAAGAGACCCAGTACTTC	CASSPRQGGGQETQYF
TRBV29-1	few	TRBJ2-7	NA	TGCAGCGTACAGCTTCCCGCCTACGAGCAGTACTTC	CSVQLPAYEQYF
TRBV6-2/TRBV6-3	NA	TRBJ2-2	NA	TGTGCCAGCAGCCCGACTAGAGCCGGGGAGCTGTTTTTT	CASSPTRAGELFF
TRBV20-1	few	TRBJ1-6	NA	TGCAGTGCTAGCTCCCAGAGGGATAATTCACCCCTCCACTTT	CSASSQRDNSPLHF
TRBV20-1	NA	TRBJ1-2	NA	TGCAGTGCTAGGGATGACAGCCCTTATGGCTACACCTTC	CSARDDSPYGYTF
TRBV7-2	few	TRBJ1-1	NA	TGTGCCAGCAGCTCAGAAGGGCGAACTGAAGCTTTCTTT	CASSSEGRTEAFF
TRBV7-2	few	TRBJ2-1	NA	TGTGCCAGCAGCTGGTCCCGCCATGAGCAGTTCTTC	CASSWSRHEQFF
TRBV12-3/TRBV12-4	NA	TRBJ2-3	NA	TGTGCCAGCTCCCAAAAAAGCACAGATACGCAGTATTTT	CASSQKSTDTQYF
TRBV29-1	NA	TRBJ2-1	NA	TGCAGCGTTGAAACTAGTGGGGGGTACAATGAGCAGTTCTTC	CSVETSGGYNEQFF
TRBV5-1	NA	TRBJ2-7	NA	TGCGCCAGCAGCTTGGACGTCAGTAATTACGAGCAGTACTTC	CASSLDVSNYEQYF
TRBV20-1	NA	TRBJ2-7	TRBD2	TGCAGTGCTAGAGGTTCTAGCGGGGTTTCCAATGAGCAGTACTTC	CSARGSSGVSNEQYF
TRBV10-3	few	TRBJ1-5	NA	TGTGCCATCAGTGAGTCGACAGGCGCCTATCAGCCCCAGCATTTT	CAISESTGAYQPQHF
TRBV3-1	NA	TRBJ2-5	NA	TGTGCCAGCAGCCAAGGGGGGCTGGAAGAGACCCAGTACTTC	CASSQGGLEETQYF
TRBV20-1	once	TRBJ1-5	NA	TGCAGTGCTCGGGGGGATACAGGGCCCAGCCCCCAGCATTTT	CSARGDTGPSPQHF
TRBV5-1	NA	TRBJ2-3	NA	TGCGCCAGCAGCTTTTCGGTAGGGACAGATACGCAGTATTTT	CASSFSVGTDTQYF
TRBV7-2	few	TRBJ2-3	TRBD2	TGTGCCAGCAGCCAGGTAGCGGGAGATACGCAGTATTTT	CASSQVAGDTQYF
TRBV5-1	NA	TRBJ2-3	NA	TGCGCCAGCAGCTTATCATCGATTCCCTCCACAGATACGCGGTATTTT	CASSLSSIPSTDTRYF
TRBV20-1	NA	TRBJ2-5	NA	TGCAGCTCGGTGGGGCAAGAGACCCAGTACTTC	CSSVGQETQYF
TRBV20-1	many	TRBJ2-1	TRBD1	TGCAGTGCGGTGGAACAGGGGGCCGACTACAATGAGCAGTTCTTC	CSAVEQGADYNEQFF
TRBV3-1	NA	TRBJ2-7	NA	TGTGCCAGCAGCCAAGGGGTGCTTGCCAGCTACGAGCAGTACTTC	CASSQGVLASYEQYF
TRBV10-3	few	TRBJ1-1	NA	TGTGCCATCAGTGACGTTGGGGGCACTGAAGCTTTCTTT	CAISDVGGTEAFF
TRBV7-9	NA	TRBJ2-1	NA	TGTGCCAGCAGGGATCAAGGGACCCACAATGAGCAGTTCTTC	CASRDQGTHNEQFF
TRBV18	NA	TRBJ1-5	TRBD1	TGTGCCAGCTCACCACAGGCAGGGGGCTTGGGCAATCAGCCCCAGCATTTT	CASSPQAGGLGNQPQHF